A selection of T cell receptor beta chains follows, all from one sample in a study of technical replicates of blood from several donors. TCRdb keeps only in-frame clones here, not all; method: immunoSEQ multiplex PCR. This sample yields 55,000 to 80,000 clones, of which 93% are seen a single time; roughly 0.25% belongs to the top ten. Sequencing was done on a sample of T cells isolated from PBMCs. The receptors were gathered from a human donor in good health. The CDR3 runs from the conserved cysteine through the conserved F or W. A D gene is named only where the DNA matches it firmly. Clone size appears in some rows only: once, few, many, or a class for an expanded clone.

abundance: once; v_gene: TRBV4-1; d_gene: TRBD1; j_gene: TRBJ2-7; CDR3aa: CASSLLLMVRQGAYEQYF; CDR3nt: TGCGCCAGCAGCCTCCTATTGATGGTAAGACAGGGGGCTTACGAGCAGTACTTC
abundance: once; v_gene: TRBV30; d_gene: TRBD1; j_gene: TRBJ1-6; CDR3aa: CAWSLPGQGYSPLHF; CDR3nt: TGTGCCTGGAGTCTCCCGGGACAGGGGTATTCACCCCTCCACTTT
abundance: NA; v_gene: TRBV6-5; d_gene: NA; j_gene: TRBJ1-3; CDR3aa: CASSPDKARNTIYF; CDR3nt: TGTGCCAGCAGTCCCGACAAGGCGAGAAACACCATATATTTT
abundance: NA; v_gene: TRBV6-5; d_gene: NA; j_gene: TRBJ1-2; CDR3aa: CASSSLTASNYGYTF; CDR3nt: TGTGCCAGCAGTTCACTTACAGCTTCTAACTATGGCTACACCTTC
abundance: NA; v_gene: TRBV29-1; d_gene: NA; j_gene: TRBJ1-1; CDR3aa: CSVESAGNTEAFF; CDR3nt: TGCAGCGTTGAAAGTGCCGGGAACACTGAAGCTTTCTTT
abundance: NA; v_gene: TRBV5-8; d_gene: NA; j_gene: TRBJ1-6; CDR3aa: CASLRGDLRDTLHF; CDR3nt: TGTGCCAGCCTCCGGGGGGACCTCCGAGACACCCTCCACTTT
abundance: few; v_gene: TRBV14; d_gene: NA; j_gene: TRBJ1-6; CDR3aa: CASSQERGFGSPLHF; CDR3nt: TGTGCCAGCAGCCAAGAACGGGGTTTTGGTTCACCCCTCCACTTT
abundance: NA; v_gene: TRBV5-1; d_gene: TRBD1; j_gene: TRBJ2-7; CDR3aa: CASSLAIATGANEQYF; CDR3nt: TGCGCCAGCAGCTTGGCAATAGCGACAGGGGCAAACGAGCAGTACTTC
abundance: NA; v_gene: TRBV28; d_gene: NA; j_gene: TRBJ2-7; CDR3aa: CASSLDTFYEQYF; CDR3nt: TGTGCCAGCAGTCTGGACACGTTCTACGAGCAGTACTTC
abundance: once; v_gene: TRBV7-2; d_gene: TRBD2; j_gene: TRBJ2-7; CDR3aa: CASSLARTSGGYSYEQYF; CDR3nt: TGTGCCAGCAGCTTAGCACGGACTAGCGGGGGATATTCCTACGAGCAGTACTTC
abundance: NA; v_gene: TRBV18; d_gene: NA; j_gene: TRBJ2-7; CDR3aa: CASSGSSESYEQYF; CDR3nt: TGTGCCAGCTCCGGGTCTAGCGAGTCCTACGAGCAGTACTTC
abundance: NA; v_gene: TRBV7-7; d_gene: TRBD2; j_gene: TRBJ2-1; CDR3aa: CASSPGTSGMGEQFF; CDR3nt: TGTGCCAGCAGCCCCGGGACTAGCGGGATGGGTGAGCAGTTCTTC
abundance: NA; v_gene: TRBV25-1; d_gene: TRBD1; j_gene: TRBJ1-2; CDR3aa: CASSEWTGGGGYTF; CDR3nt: TGTGCCAGCAGTGAATGGACAGGGGGCGGTGGCTACACCTTC
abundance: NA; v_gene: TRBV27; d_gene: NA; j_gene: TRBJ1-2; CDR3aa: CASSKQGNYGYTF; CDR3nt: TGTGCCAGCAGTAAACAGGGAAACTATGGCTACACCTTC
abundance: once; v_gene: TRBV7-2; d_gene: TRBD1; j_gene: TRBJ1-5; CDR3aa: CASSRGRDSYNQPQHF; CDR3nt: TGTGCCAGCAGCAGGGGCCGGGACAGCTACAATCAGCCCCAGCATTTT
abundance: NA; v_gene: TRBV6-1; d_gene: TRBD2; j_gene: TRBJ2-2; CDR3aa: CASGREFGTGELFF; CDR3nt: TGTGCCAGCGGGCGGGAGTTCGGCACCGGGGAGCTGTTTTTT
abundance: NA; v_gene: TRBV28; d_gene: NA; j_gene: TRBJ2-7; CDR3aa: CASRELKGVVSYEQYF; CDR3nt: TGTGCCAGCAGGGAACTTAAGGGGGTTGTGTCCTACGAGCAGTACTTC
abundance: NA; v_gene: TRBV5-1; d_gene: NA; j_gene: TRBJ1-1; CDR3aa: CASSDRLNTEAFF; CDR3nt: TGCGCCAGCTCGGACAGACTGAACACTGAAGCTTTCTTT
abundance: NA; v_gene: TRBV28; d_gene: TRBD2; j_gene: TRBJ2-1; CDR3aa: CASSLTAGGLLDEQFF; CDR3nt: TGTGCCAGCAGTTTAACGGCGGGGGGGTTGTTGGATGAGCAGTTCTTC
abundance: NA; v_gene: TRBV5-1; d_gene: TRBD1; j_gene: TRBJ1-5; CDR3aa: CASSKMGQGNQPQHF; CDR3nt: TGCGCCAGCAGCAAAATGGGACAGGGAAATCAGCCCCAGCATTTT
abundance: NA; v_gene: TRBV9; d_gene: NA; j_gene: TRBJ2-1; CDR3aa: CASQATSGNEQFF; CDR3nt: TGTGCCAGCCAAGCTACGTCAGGCAATGAGCAGTTCTTC
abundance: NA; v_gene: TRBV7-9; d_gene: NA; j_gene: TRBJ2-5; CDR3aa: CASSLLGQGGETQYF; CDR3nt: TGTGCCAGCAGCTTATTAGGTCAGGGAGGCGAGACCCAGTACTTC
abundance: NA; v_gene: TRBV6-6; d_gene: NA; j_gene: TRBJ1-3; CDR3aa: CASSIRTARAGNTIYF; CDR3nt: TGTGCCAGCAGTATTCGGACAGCTCGGGCCGGAAACACCATATATTTT
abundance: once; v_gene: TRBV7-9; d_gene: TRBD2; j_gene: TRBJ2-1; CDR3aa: CASSTTSGHLTFNEQFF; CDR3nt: TGTGCCAGCAGCACGACTAGCGGGCACCTAACTTTCAATGAGCAGTTCTTC
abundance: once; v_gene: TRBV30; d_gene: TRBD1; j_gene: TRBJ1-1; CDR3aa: CAWSAGTGTEAFF; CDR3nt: TGTGCCTGGAGTGCCGGGACAGGGACTGAAGCTTTCTTT
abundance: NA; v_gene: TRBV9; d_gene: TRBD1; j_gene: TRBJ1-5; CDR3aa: CASSVSGNRGQPQHF; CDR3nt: TGTGCCAGCAGCGTCTCGGGCAACAGGGGTCAGCCCCAGCATTTT
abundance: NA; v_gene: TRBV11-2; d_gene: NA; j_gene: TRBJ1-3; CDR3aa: CASSLDPGSSGNTIYF; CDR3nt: TGTGCCAGCAGCTTAGATCCGGGGAGCTCTGGAAACACCATATATTTT
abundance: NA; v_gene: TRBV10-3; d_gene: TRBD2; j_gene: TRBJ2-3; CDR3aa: CAISERGSSGGTDTQYF; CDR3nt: TGTGCCATCAGTGAGCGGGGAAGTAGCGGGGGCACAGATACGCAGTATTTT
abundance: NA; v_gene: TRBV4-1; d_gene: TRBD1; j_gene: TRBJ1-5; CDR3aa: CASSQAGTGFGNQPQHF; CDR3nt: TGCGCCAGCAGCCAAGCCGGGACAGGGTTCGGCAATCAGCCCCAGCATTTT
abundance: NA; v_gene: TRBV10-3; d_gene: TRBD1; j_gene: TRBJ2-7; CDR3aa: CAISEYGQGRLYEQYF; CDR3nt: TGTGCCATCAGTGAGTACGGACAGGGAAGGCTTTACGAGCAGTACTTC
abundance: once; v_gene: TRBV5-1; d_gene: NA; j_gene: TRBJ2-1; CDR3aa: CASSSSDRNYNEQFF; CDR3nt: TGCGCCAGCAGCTCGTCCGACAGGAACTACAATGAGCAGTTCTTC
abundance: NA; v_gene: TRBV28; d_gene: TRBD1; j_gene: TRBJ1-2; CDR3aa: CASRSDGVWDRNILNYGYTF; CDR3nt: TGTGCCAGCAGATCCGACGGGGTGTGGGACAGAAACATTCTAAATTATGGCTACACCTTC
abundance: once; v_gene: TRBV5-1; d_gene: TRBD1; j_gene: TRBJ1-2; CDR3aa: CASRPRDRAGGYTF; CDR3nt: TGCGCCAGCAGACCCCGGGACAGGGCTGGTGGCTACACCTTC
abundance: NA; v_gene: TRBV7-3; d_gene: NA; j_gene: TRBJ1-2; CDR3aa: CASSPYPRQVTRDGYTF; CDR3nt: TGTGCCAGCAGCCCTTACCCGCGACAGGTGACGAGAGATGGCTACACCTTC
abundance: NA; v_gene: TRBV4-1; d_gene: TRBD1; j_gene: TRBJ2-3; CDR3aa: CASSHRQGSTDTQYF; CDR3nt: TGCGCCAGCAGCCACCGACAGGGGAGCACAGATACGCAGTATTTT
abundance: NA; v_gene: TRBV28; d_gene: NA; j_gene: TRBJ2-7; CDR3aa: CASSLGPRGASPYEQYF; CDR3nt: TGTGCCAGCAGTTTGGGCCCCAGGGGGGCTAGCCCCTACGAGCAGTACTTC
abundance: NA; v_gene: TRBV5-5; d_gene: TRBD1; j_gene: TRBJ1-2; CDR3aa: CASSLGQGSYGYTF; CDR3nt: TGTGCCAGCAGCTTAGGACAGGGAAGTTATGGCTACACCTTC